This T cell receptor beta chain was captured in a study of T cell changes during pregnancy in multiple sclerosis. Profiled with immunoSEQ multiplex PCR; TCRdb holds only in-frame clones, not every one. Of about 40,000 clones in the sample, about 92% were seen once. The germline gives CDR1 LGHNA, CDR2 YNFKEQ. The CDR3 sequence is 16 residues long. J gave up 6 bases and V 4 bases, and 12 bases lay outside the gene matches. The chain combines TRBV4-2 with TRBJ2-3; 8 bases are a match to TRBD2. This sample comprised CD8+ T cells from peripheral blood mononuclear cells, obtained in the first trimester of pregnancy. The source of this sequence is a female donor with multiple sclerosis, enrolled in a pregnancy study. CDR3 protein: CASSPTSAAQFDTQYF. Written as DNA, the CDR3 is TGTGCCAGCAGCCCGACTAGCGCCGCTCAGTTCGATACGCAGTATTTT.